Below, 15 T cell receptor beta chains from the same sample are listed, as sequenced in a study of T cells in Graves' hyperthyroidism and ophthalmopathy (dated by TCRdb to the late 2010s). Libraries were built with multiplex PCR. The run used an Illumina HiSeq 2000. The TCR beta CDR3 regions were amplified from the RNA transcripts. For the first round of RT-PCR on the TCR CDR3, the HTBI primer set was used together with the Qiagen OneStep RT-PCR kit. The public sequencing data were trimmed at Q25 with fastp and processed into clonotypes with MiXCR by TCRdb, which kept only in-frame beta chains. Rows with one shared CDR3 protein collapse into an entry with the most common genes and DNA. This sample gives 500,000 to 600,000 distinct CDR3 sequences in total; around 45% of them show up just once. Of the sample, roughly 19% falls within the top ten clones. The sequencing sample was made of peripheral blood or thyroid tissue (not recorded which). The receptors originated from an adult woman with Graves' disease, either hyperthyroidism or ophthalmopathy (not recorded which).

The J gene is TRBJ1-1, the V gene TRBV2, with a possible D match to TRBD1 (5 bases). The CDR3 runs to 10 residues. V was shortened by 6 bases and J by 10 bases, with 9 bases between the two germline ends. Per the germline V gene, CDR1 is SNHLY and CDR2 is FYNNEI. This CDR3 reads CASSLGPAFF. CDR3 nucleotide sequence: TGTGCCAGCAGCTTGGGGCCAGCTTTCTTT.

This clonotype was picked up many times. This chain connects TRBV11-2 to TRBJ1-2; 8 bases agree with TRBD1. CDR3 length: 14 residues. The germline CDR1 and CDR2 sequences are SGHAT and FQNNGV. V lost 5 bases to trimming and J lost 10 bases; unmatched junction nucleotides: 12. The CDR3 spells CASSPPGRGRTYTF. CDR3 DNA sequence: TGTGCCAGCAGCCCCCCCGGCAGGGGGCGAACCTACACCTTC.

This clonotype is a singleton in its sample. The chain is built from TRBV20-1 and TRBJ2-5; the D gene is possibly TRBD2 (6 bases). This CDR3 region has 14 residues. Germline V lookup: CDR1 DFQATT, CDR2 SNEGSKA (reference sequence). Between the trimmed V and J ends, which lost 1 base and 5 bases, there was a span of 14 bases. CDR3 nucleotide sequence: TGCAGTGCTAGAGCGGTGCGGGGCCAGGAGACCCAGTACTTC. This sequence encodes CSARAVRGQETQYF.

The rearrangement links TRBV29-1 to TRBJ1-1; 9 nucleotides line up with TRBD1. Germline CDR1 SQVTM, CDR2 ANQGSEA. This CDR3 comprises 14 residues. With 7 bases clipped from V and 6 bases from J, the junction kept 12 bases outside the gene matches. The CDR3 nucleotides are TGCAGCGCCGATTGGCCCGGGACAGGGTCTGAAGCTTTCTTT. It yields the protein CSADWPGTGSEAFF. Based on the CDR3 plus reference TRBV29-1 and TRBJ1-1, the full variable domain is SAVISQKPSRDICQRGTSLTIQCQVDSQVTMMFWYRQQPGQSLTLIATANQGSEATYESGFVIDKFPISRPNLTFSTLTVSNMSPEDSSIYLCSADWPGTGSEAFFGQGTRLTVV.

This clonotype was recorded at least ten times. This rearrangement joins TRBV20-1 to TRBJ2-2, with TRBD2 identical over 16 bases. The ends lost 4 bases at V and 4 bases at J; junction bases unmatched: 12. The CDR3 contains 19 residues. Germline V gene sequence: CDR1 DFQATT, CDR2 SNEGSKA (reference sequence). In DNA form, the CDR3 reads TGCAGTGCTAATCAACCGGGACTAGCGGGAGGGCCTTGCACCGGGGAGCTGTTTTTT. Its protein product is CSANQPGLAGGPCTGELFF.

The gene calls are TRBV10-3 and TRBJ2-7; D unresolved. This CDR3 is built from 12 residues. Germline V gives CDR1 ENHRY, CDR2 SYGVKD. With 2 bases removed from V and 3 bases from J, the gap between germline ends came to 5 bases. CDR3 in DNA: TGTGCCATCAGTGAGGCCGACTACGAGCAGTACTTC. Its protein product is CAISEADYEQYF.

The chain joins TRBV29-1 to TRBJ1-1; D not resolved. The CDR3 contains 13 residues. Germline V CDR1 and CDR2: SQVTM, ANQGSEA. V was clipped by 1 base and J by 0 bases, with 6 bases between them. CDR3 bases: TGCAGCGTTGAAGGACACCTGAACACTGAAGCTTTCTTT. It codes for CSVEGHLNTEAFF.

The chain uses TRBV24-1 and TRBJ1-5; D unclear. V lost 11 bases, J lost 3 bases, and 19 bases lay in between. CDR1 and CDR2 from the germline V gene are KGHDR and SFDVKD. This CDR3 is 15 amino acids long. This CDR3 is CASRIRSSDNQPQHF. The CDR3, as DNA: TGTGCCAGCAGAATAAGGTCGTCAGACAATCAGCCCCAGCATTTT.

V usage is TRBV4-3 and J usage is TRBJ1-2; a possible D gene is TRBD1 (5 bases). The CDR3 extends over 15 amino acids. V lost 0 bases, J lost 4 bases, and 12 bases lay in between. Germline lookup yields CDR1 LGHNA and CDR2 YSLEER. CDR3: CASSQDGGRGYGYTF. The CDR3 nucleotides read TGCGCCAGCAGCCAAGATGGGGGACGAGGCTATGGCTACACCTTC.

This clonotype was counted a few times. This chain joins TRBV30 and TRBJ1-1; D might be TRBD1 (5 bases). The CDR3 spans 13 residues. V dropped 0 bases and J dropped 1 base, with 6 bases sitting between them. The germline V gene has CDR1 GTSNPN and CDR2 SVGIG (reference sequence). Here the CDR3 reads CAWSVTENTEAFF. The CDR3 DNA reads TGTGCCTGGAGTGTGACAGAGAACACTGAAGCTTTCTTT.

As regards this clonotype: A read error may explain this, as a much larger clone is one base away. The rearrangement joins TRBV27 to TRBJ2-5, with 8 nucleotides matching TRBD2. Per germline, CDR1 MNHEY and CDR2 SMNVEV (reference sequence). The CDR3 has 13 amino acids. The V gene end was trimmed by 6 bases and the J gene end by 7 bases; junction bases not matched to a gene: 7. The CDR3 here is CASSPREGGTQYF. The DNA of the CDR3 is TGTGCCAGCAGCCCCCGGGAGGGAGGGACCCAGTACTTC.

The V and J genes are TRBV7-2 and TRBJ2-5, with D hard to call. V was clipped by 1 base and J by 4 bases, with 10 bases between them. The CDR3 has 14 amino acids. CDR1 and CDR2 (germline): SGHTA, FQGNSA. Written as DNA, the CDR3 is TGTGCCAGCAGCTTAGTTGATTACAGAGAGACCCAGTACTTC. It encodes CASSLVDYRETQYF.

The gene calls are TRBV15 and TRBJ2-5; the D gene could be TRBD1 or TRBD2 (5 bases each). The CDR3 extends over 13 amino acids. From germline, CDR1 is LNHNV and CDR2 YYDKDF (reference sequence). The V end was cut by 3 bases, the J end by 5 bases, with 10 bases between. The CDR3 DNA reads TGTGCCACCAGCAGGGGGGTATCGGAGACCCAGTACTTC. It specifies CATSRGVSETQYF.

The chain couples TRBV20-1 to TRBJ2-7, with D perhaps matching TRBD2 (6 bases). V was clipped by 3 bases and J by 6 bases, with 9 bases between them. The CDR3 extends over 11 amino acids. The germline V gene encodes CDR1 DFQATT and CDR2 SNEGSKA (reference sequence). CDR3 residues: CSASGLLEQYF. CDR3 sequence (DNA): TGCAGTGCTAGTGGACTACTCGAGCAGTACTTC.

This clonotype was detected only a few times. The CDR3 DNA reads TGTGCCAGCAGCACCAGACAGGGGCTTAATCAGCCCCAGCATTTT. Translating it yields CASSTRQGLNQPQHF. The V gene is TRBV28, the J gene TRBJ1-5, with 8 bases lining up with TRBD1. J lost 4 bases, V lost 6 bases, and 8 bases had no gene match. Germline loops: CDR1 MDHEN, CDR2 SYDVKM. The CDR3 covers 15 residues.